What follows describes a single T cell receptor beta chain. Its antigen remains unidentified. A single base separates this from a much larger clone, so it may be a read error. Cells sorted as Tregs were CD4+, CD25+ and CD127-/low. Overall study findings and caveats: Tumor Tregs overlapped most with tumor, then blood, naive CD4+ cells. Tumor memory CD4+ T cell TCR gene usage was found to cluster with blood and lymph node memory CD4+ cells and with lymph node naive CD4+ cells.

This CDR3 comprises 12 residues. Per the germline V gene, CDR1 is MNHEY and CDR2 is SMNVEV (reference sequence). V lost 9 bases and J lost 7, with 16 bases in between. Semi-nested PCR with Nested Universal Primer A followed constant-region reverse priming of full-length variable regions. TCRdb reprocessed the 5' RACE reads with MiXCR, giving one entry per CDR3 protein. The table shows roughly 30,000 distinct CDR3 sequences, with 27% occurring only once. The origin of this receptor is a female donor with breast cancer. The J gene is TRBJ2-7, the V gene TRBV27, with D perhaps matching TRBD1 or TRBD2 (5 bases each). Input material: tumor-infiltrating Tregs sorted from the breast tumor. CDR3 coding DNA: TGTGCCAGGAGTGTAGGGACGGGGGAGCAGTACTTC. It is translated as CARSVGTGEQYF.